A single sample is the source of the 15 T cell receptor beta chains below, sequenced in a study of cytomegalovirus exposure and HLA in healthy donors (dated 2017 in TCRdb). The library was obtained by the immunoSEQ multiplex PCR assay. For the multiplex PCR, a mixture combining 60 forward primers for TCR Vbeta segments and 13 reverse primers for TCR Jbeta segments was used. This is the immuneACCESS table as TCRdb keeps it, with only in-frame sequences that have V and J called. A part of the clones is gone; compared with another copy, unresolved V genes explain less than half, and the rest is unexplained. This sample lists approximately 38,000 clones; approximately 80% were detected once. The top ten clones comprise approximately 4% of the sample. Sequencing was carried out using PBMCs. Source of these receptors: a woman aged 18-35 years in good health and CMV-seronegative.

The chain recombines TRBV7-6 with TRBJ2-7; 7 bases are shared with TRBD2. J lost 0 bases, V lost 5 bases, and 13 bases had no gene match. Germline lookup yields CDR1 SGHVS and CDR2 FNYEAQ. The CDR3 covers 17 residues. In DNA, the CDR3 is TGTGCCAGCAGCCCCCTTTCGGTTAGCGGGCGCTCCTACGAGCAGTACTTC. It specifies CASSPLSVSGRSYEQYF. Complete variable domain (other parts from reference TRBV7-6 and TRBJ2-7): GAGVSQSPRYKVTKRGQDVALRCDPISGHVSLYWYRQALGQGPEFLTYFNYEAQQDKSGLPNDRFSAERPEGSISTLTIQRTEQRDSAMYRCASSPLSVSGRSYEQYFGPGTRLTVT.

This clone was counted between two and nine times. V gene TRBV7-9 combines with J gene TRBJ2-1; 8 nucleotides align to TRBD2. The junction had 9 bases not matched to a gene; V was cut back by 4 bases and J by 7 bases. Germline V gene sequence: CDR1 SEHNR, CDR2 FQNEAQ (reference sequence). The CDR3 is 15 amino acids. CDR3 region: CASSYGGAGGNEQFF. As DNA, the CDR3 is TGTGCCAGCAGCTACGGGGGGGCCGGGGGTAATGAGCAGTTCTTC.

The chain combines TRBV11-2 with TRBJ2-5; 7 bases align to TRBD2. Germline assignment: CDR1 SGHAT and CDR2 FQNNGV. The length of the CDR3 is 13 residues. Germline trimming cut 4 bases from V and 5 bases from J; bases unmatched to any gene: 4. The DNA for the CDR3 is TGTGCCAGCAGCTACGGTAGCGGGGAGACCCAGTACTTC. Protein: CASSYGSGETQYF.

J is TRBJ1-6 and V is TRBV7-2, with D possibly being TRBD1 (5 bases). The germline V gene encodes CDR1 SGHTA and CDR2 FQGNSA. This CDR3 region has 15 residues. V dropped 5 bases and J dropped 5 bases, with 13 bases sitting between them. The CDR3 nucleotides are TGTGCCAGCAGCCCCAATACGGACAATAATTCACCCCTCCACTTT. Its protein product is CASSPNTDNNSPLHF.

This clone was seen once. V usage is TRBV7-2 and J usage is TRBJ2-7; 8 bases fit TRBD2. Germline V gene data show CDR1 as SGHTA and CDR2 as FQGNSA. The V gene end was trimmed by 2 bases and the J gene end by 9 bases; junction bases not matched to a gene: 9. The CDR3 runs 14 residues. CDR3 in DNA: TGTGCCAGCAGCTTAACGGGACTAGTGGGGGGGCAGTACTTC. It is translated as CASSLTGLVGGQYF.

The rearrangement joins TRBV18 to TRBJ1-2, with a weak D call TRBD1 (5 bases). In germline, CDR1 is KGHSH, CDR2 LQKENI. The CDR3 totals 15 residues. Trimming removed 3 bases at V and 4 bases at J, with 15 bases between. The DNA for the CDR3 is TGTGCCAGCTCACCCCCCGGGGGGGGTGGCTATGGCTACACCTTC. It translates to CASSPPGGGGYGYTF.

The gene calls are TRBV11-2 and TRBJ2-3; D is unclear. From germline, CDR1 is SGHAT and CDR2 FQNNGV. Between the trimmed V and J ends, which lost 8 bases and 2 bases, there was a span of 5 bases. CDR3 length: 11 residues. CDR3 DNA sequence: TGTGCCAGCCTAAACACAGATACGCAGTATTTT. Translation: CASLNTDTQYF.

The chain uses TRBV13 and TRBJ2-4, with D tentatively TRBD1 (6 bases). Trimming shortened V by 3 bases and J by 0 bases, and 12 bases separated the two germline ends. The CDR3 has 16 amino acids. CDR1 is PRHDT, CDR2 FYEKMQ, per germline (reference sequence). The CDR3 protein is CASSFGQRIAKNIQYF. The CDR3 DNA follows: TGTGCCAGCAGCTTTGGACAGCGAATAGCCAAAAACATTCAGTACTTC. Variable domain in full (rest from reference TRBV13 and TRBJ2-4): AAGVIQSPRHLIKEKRETATLKCYPIPRHDTVYWYQQGPGQDPQFLISFYEKMQSDKGSIPDRFSAQQFSDYHSELNMSSLELGDSALYFCASSFGQRIAKNIQYFGAGTRLSVL.

This clone was found a few times. The chain is built from TRBV6-1 and TRBJ2-1, with 7 bases aligning to TRBD1. V lost 6 bases and J lost 15; bases outside the gene matches: 14. CDR1 and CDR2 (germline): MNHNS, SASEGT. The CDR3 runs to 13 residues. This chain's CDR3 is CASRDGTARGMFF. CDR3 sequence (DNA): TGTGCCAGCAGGGACGGGACAGCGAGGGGCATGTTCTTC.

On this clone: Mismatch with germline at one junction end may stem from a read error. Other nucleotide sequences in the sample specify the same CDR3. The rearrangement links TRBV25-1 to TRBJ2-3, with 7 bases identical to TRBD1. The germline gives CDR1 MGHDK, CDR2 SYGVNS. The CDR3 totals 13 residues. CDR3 residues: CASSDPERDSLYF. Written as DNA, the CDR3 is TGCGCCAGCAGTGACCCCGAACGGGACAGTCTGTATTTT.

The chain recombines TRBV7-9 with TRBJ1-1; D is unresolved. The length of the CDR3 is 15 residues. CDR1 and CDR2 (germline): SEHNR, FQNEAQ (reference sequence). Between the trimmed V and J ends, which lost 3 bases and 0 bases, there was a span of 11 bases. DNA for the CDR3: TGTGCCAGCAGCTTGGGCCAGATCATGAACACTGAAGCTTTCTTT. Protein product: CASSLGQIMNTEAFF.

This sequence joins TRBV5-4 and TRBJ2-1, with D possibly TRBD2 on 6 matching bases. The CDR3 has 14 residues. With 4 bases removed from V and 2 bases from J, the gap between germline ends came to 10 bases. Germline-derived CDR1 and CDR2 are SGHNT and YYREEE (reference sequence). The CDR3 sequence: CASSPAGPYNEQFF. CDR3 in DNA: TGTGCCAGCAGCCCCGCGGGGCCCTACAATGAGCAGTTCTTC.

The rearrangement joins TRBV18 to TRBJ1-2; 9 nucleotides agree with TRBD1. The CDR3 spans 15 residues. The V gene end was trimmed by 3 bases and the J gene end by 4 bases; junction bases not matched to a gene: 6. Germline assignment: CDR1 KGHSH and CDR2 LQKENI. This chain's CDR3 is CASSPEGTGTYGYTF. CDR3 DNA: TGTGCCAGCTCACCCGAAGGGACAGGGACCTATGGCTACACCTTC. Variable domain in full (rest from reference TRBV18 and TRBJ1-2): NAGVMQNPRHLVRRRGQEARLRCSPMKGHSHVYWYRQLPEEGLKFMVYLQKENIIDESGMPKERFSAEFPKEGPSILRIQQVVRGDSAAYFCASSPEGTGTYGYTFGSGTRLTVV.

The V and J genes are TRBV19 and TRBJ1-1; 7 nucleotides match TRBD1. Germline trimming cut 3 bases from V and 11 bases from J; bases unmatched to any gene: 15. The germline V gene has CDR1 LNHDA and CDR2 SQIVND (reference sequence). The CDR3 is 15 residues long. The chain's CDR3 is CASSMEGAGLFLAFF. The CDR3 DNA reads TGTGCCAGTAGTATGGAGGGGGCGGGCCTGTTTTTGGCTTTCTTT.

The sample holds a few counts of this clone. The rearrangement joins TRBV5-4 to TRBJ2-5, with 9 bases matching TRBD2. The V segment lost 3 bases and the J segment 5 bases; nucleotides outside the gene matches: 11. This CDR3 is 16 amino acids long. Germline values: CDR1 SGHNT, CDR2 YYREEE (reference sequence). CDR3 region: CASSWSVAGDVETQYF. CDR3 in DNA: TGTGCCAGCAGCTGGAGCGTAGCGGGAGATGTGGAGACCCAGTACTTC.